This TCR beta chain was found in a study of OX40 agonist ivuxolimab in advanced cancers. Study context: People who had prior anti-PD-1, anti-PD-L1 or anti-CTLA-4 therapy could take part, and around 43% had some.

This CDR3 spans 13 amino acids. Between the trimmed V and J ends, which lost 5 bases and 3 bases, there was a span of 11 bases. The germline CDR1 and CDR2 sequences are MNHNS and SASEGT. The protocol was immunoSEQ multiplex PCR, while the TCRdb copy is restricted to in-frame clones and leaves out a portion. The sample lists about 100,000 clones; approximately 94% were seen once. Source: CD4+ or CD8+ T cells sorted from blood, taken in a trial of the OX40 agonist ivuxolimab. The receptor's source is an adult with an advanced solid tumor such as melanoma, head and neck, liver or kidney cancer. The chain employs TRBV6-1 and TRBJ2-7, with a tentative D call TRBD1 (5 bases). The CDR3 here is CASSIYRYYEQYF. The CDR3 DNA reads as TGTGCCAGCAGTATTTACAGGTACTACGAGCAGTACTTC.